The entry that follows covers one T cell receptor beta chain sequence. Antigen specificity is unknown. The data derive from a study of post-analysis software for immune sequencing data. Study results and limitations: A few TRBV segments occurring more often in patients than controls included TRBV5-6, TRBV5-1 and TRBV20-1. Analysis by F measure revealed that same-batch samples clustered strongly together. Controls' normalized Chao1 diversity significantly exceeded that of multiple sclerosis patients.

The TCR beta cDNA libraries contained unique molecular identifiers. Each CDR3 protein gets one entry after TCRdb re-called the PCR reads with MiXCR. This sample has 450,000 to 650,000 distinct CDR3 sequences, with 44% found just once. Trimming cost V 4 bases and J 7 bases, with 8 bases left between them. This CDR3 comprises 12 residues. CDR1 is MGHDK, CDR2 SYGVNS, per germline. Sequences were obtained from blood. The clonotype comes from a girl aged 10 to 17 with multiple sclerosis. The chain uses TRBV25-1 and TRBJ1-5; TRBD1 might be the D (6 bases). The CDR3 DNA sequence: TGTGCCAGCAGTGGCCAGGGGCAGCCCCAGCATTTT. It encodes CASSGQGQPQHF.